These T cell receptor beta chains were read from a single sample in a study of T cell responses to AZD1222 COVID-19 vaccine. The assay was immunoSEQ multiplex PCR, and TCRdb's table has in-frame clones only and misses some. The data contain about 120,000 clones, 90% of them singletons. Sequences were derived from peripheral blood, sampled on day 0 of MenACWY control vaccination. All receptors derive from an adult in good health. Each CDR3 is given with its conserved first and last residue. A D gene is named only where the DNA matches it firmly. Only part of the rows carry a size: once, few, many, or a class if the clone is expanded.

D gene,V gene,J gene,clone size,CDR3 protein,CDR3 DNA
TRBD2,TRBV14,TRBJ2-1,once,CASSLMFGRVGNEQFF,TGTGCCAGCAGCCTTATGTTCGGGAGGGTTGGCAATGAGCAGTTCTTC
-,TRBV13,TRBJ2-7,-,CASSSEYEQYF,TGTGCCAGCAGCTCGGAGTACGAGCAGTACTTC
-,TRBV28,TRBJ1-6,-,CASSYGGGINSPLHF,TGTGCCAGCAGTTACGGGGGTGGAATCAATTCACCCCTCCACTTT
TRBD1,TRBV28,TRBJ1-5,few,CASSWGQVGYQPQHF,TGTGCCAGCAGTTGGGGACAGGTAGGCTATCAGCCCCAGCATTTT
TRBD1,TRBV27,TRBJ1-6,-,CASSYTGAPTYNSPLHF,TGTGCCAGCAGTTATACAGGGGCGCCGACTTATAATTCACCCCTCCACTTT
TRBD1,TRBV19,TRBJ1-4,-,CASSVRDRTTNEKLFF,TGTGCCAGTAGTGTCCGGGACAGGACAACTAATGAAAAACTGTTTTTT
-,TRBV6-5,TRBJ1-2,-,CASSQGYGYTF,TGTGCCAGCAGTCAGGGTTATGGCTACACCTTC
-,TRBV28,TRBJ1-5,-,CASSLLQGRSNQPQHF,TGTGCCAGCAGTTTATTGCAGGGTCGAAGCAATCAGCCCCAGCATTTT
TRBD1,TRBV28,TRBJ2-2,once,CASSPGTATGELFF,TGTGCCAGCAGTCCGGGGACAGCCACCGGGGAGCTGTTTTTT
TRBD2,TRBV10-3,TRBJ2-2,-,CAISESNAGGAGVNAGELFF,TGTGCCATCAGTGAGTCGAACGCCGGGGGGGCCGGGGTGAACGCCGGGGAGCTGTTTTTT
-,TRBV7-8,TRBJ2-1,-,CASSLESYEQFF,TGTGCCAGCAGCTTAGAATCGTATGAGCAGTTCTTC
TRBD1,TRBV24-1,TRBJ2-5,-,CATSDARDRQETQYF,TGTGCCACCAGTGACGCTCGGGACAGACAAGAGACCCAGTACTTC
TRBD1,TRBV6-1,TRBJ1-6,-,CASSEDSQGSPPLHF,TGTGCCAGCAGTGAAGATTCACAGGGGAGTCCACCCCTCCACTTT
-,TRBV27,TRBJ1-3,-,CASTLRGGSGNTIYF,TGTGCCAGCACTCTCCGGGGCGGCTCTGGAAACACCATATATTTT
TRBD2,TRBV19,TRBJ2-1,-,CASSLLGGSSNEQFF,TGTGCCAGTAGCCTCCTCGGCGGGAGTAGCAATGAGCAGTTCTTC
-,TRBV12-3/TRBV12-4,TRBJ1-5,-,CASSRQSQPQHF,TGTGCCAGCAGCCGACAGTCCCAGCCCCAGCATTTT
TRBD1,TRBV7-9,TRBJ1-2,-,CASSMGQGAYNYGYTF,TGTGCCAGCAGCATGGGACAGGGTGCCTATAACTATGGCTACACCTTC
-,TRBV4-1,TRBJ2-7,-,CASSQDGGGLIGEQYF,TGCGCCAGCAGCCAAGATGGGGGAGGACTGATCGGGGAGCAGTACTTC
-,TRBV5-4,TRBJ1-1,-,CASSLDRGLMNTEAFF,TGTGCCAGCAGCTTGGACAGAGGACTCATGAACACTGAAGCTTTCTTT
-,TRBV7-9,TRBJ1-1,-,CASSSGVGTEAFF,TGTGCCAGCAGCTCGGGGGTTGGAACTGAAGCTTTCTTT
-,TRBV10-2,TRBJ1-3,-,CASEGSGNTIYF,TGCGCCAGCGAGGGGTCTGGAAACACCATATATTTT
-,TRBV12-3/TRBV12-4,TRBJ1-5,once,CASSSGVQPQHF,TGTGCCAGCAGTTCCGGGGTACAGCCCCAGCATTTT
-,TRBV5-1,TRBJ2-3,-,CASSLGDATDTQYF,TGCGCCAGCAGCTTGGGGGACGCCACAGATACGCAGTATTTT
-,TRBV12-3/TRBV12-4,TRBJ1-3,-,CASSSGSGNTIYF,TGTGCCAGCAGCTCAGGTTCTGGAAACACCATATATTTT
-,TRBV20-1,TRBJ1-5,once,CSASGLISNQPQHF,TGCAGTGCTAGTGGGCTTATTAGCAATCAGCCCCAGCATTTT
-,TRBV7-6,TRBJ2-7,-,CASSLITATMGYEQYF,TGTGCCAGCAGCTTAATTACGGCCACGATGGGGTACGAGCAGTACTTC
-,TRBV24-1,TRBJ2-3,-,CATRADGPTDTQYF,TGTGCCACCAGGGCGGACGGACCCACAGATACGCAGTATTTT
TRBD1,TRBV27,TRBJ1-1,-,CASSLGQGAMSTEAFF,TGTGCCAGCAGTTTAGGGCAGGGGGCGATGTCTACTGAAGCTTTCTTT
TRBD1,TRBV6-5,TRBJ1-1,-,CASSWDRGLTEAFF,TGTGCCAGCAGTTGGGACAGGGGTCTTACTGAAGCTTTCTTT
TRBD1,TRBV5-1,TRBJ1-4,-,CASSSQGATGEKLFF,TGCGCCAGCAGTTCACAGGGGGCCACAGGTGAAAAACTGTTTTTT
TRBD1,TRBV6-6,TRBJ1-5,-,CASSQRGGAGQPQHF,TGTGCCAGCAGCCAGAGAGGGGGCGCAGGTCAGCCCCAGCATTTT
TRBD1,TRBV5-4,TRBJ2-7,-,CASSIKTGGSYEQYF,TGTGCCAGCAGCATTAAAACAGGGGGTTCCTACGAGCAGTACTTC
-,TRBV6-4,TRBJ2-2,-,CASSGDSNTGELFF,TGTGCCAGCAGTGGGGATTCGAACACCGGGGAGCTGTTTTTT
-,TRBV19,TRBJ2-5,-,CASSGQKETQYF,TGTGCCAGTAGCGGACAAAAAGAGACCCAGTACTTC
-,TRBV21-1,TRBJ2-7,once,CASSKGGSLAGGNSYEQYF,TGTGCCAGCAGCAAAGGGGGGAGCCTAGCGGGAGGGAACTCCTACGAGCAGTACTTC
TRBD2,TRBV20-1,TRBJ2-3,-,CSASRLAGRDTQYF,TGCAGTGCTAGTCGTCTAGCGGGAAGGGATACGCAGTATTTT
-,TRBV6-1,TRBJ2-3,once,CASSEGSVWDTQYF,TGTGCCAGCAGTGAAGGCTCAGTCTGGGATACGCAGTATTTT
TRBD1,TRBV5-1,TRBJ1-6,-,CASSLPTGKNSPLHF,TGCGCCAGCAGCTTGCCGACAGGGAAGAATTCACCCCTCCACTTT
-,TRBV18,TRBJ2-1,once,CASSSQNQYNEQFF,TGTGCCAGCTCATCACAAAATCAGTACAATGAGCAGTTCTTC
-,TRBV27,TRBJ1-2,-,CASSLIGDDYGYTF,TGTGCCAGCAGTTTAATAGGGGATGACTATGGCTACACCTTC
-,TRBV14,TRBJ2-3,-,CASSQTGSETTDTQYF,TGTGCCAGCAGCCAGACAGGTTCGGAGACCACAGATACGCAGTATTTT
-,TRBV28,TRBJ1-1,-,CASSFVTAGRTEAFF,TGTGCCAGCAGTTTCGTAACCGCAGGGCGAACTGAAGCTTTCTTT
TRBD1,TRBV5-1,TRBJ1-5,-,CASSLAGGNQPQHF,TGCGCCAGCAGCTTGGCAGGGGGGAATCAGCCCCAGCATTTT
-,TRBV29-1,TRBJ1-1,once,CSVDVAGPEAFF,TGCAGCGTTGATGTGGCTGGGCCTGAAGCTTTCTTT
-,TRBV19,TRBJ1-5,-,CASSIYEGPNQPQHF,TGTGCCAGTAGTATATATGAGGGGCCTAATCAGCCCCAGCATTTT
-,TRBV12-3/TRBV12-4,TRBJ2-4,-,CASSDYKNIQYF,TGTGCCAGCAGTGACTACAAAAACATTCAGTACTTC
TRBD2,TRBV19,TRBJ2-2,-,CASTISGDNTGELFF,TGTGCCAGTACCATTAGCGGGGATAACACCGGGGAGCTGTTTTTT
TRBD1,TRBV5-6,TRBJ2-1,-,CASSRDRSYNEQFF,TGTGCCAGCAGCAGGGACAGGTCCTACAATGAGCAGTTCTTC